This T cell receptor beta chain was observed in a study of blood T cell repertoires in COVID-19. Study overall: Spain, Italy and the United States supplied samples that represented acute and convalescent COVID-19.

In Cohort 3, a recovered donor had either two negative PCRs, clearance, or symptom resolution. Trimming removed 4 bases at V and 1 base at J, with 7 bases between. Germline CDR1 and CDR2: SGHTA and FQGNSA. CDR3 size: 13 residues. Methods used by the authors: Reference gene primer amplification gave nucleated cell count estimates. TCRdb's copy holds only in-frame clones and misses some; the assay was immunoSEQ multiplex PCR. V and J calls plus clone size are reproduced from that table; the DNA served to infer D and trimming. The sample comprises about 270,000 clones, about 89% of which are singletons, and approximately 2.6% rests with the top ten.

Sequences were obtained from PBMCs or T cells enriched from blood (not recorded which). The receptor was isolated from a young woman who had recovered from COVID-19. The gene calls are TRBV7-2 and TRBJ1-2; no firm D call. CDR3 residues: CASSSTGNYGYTF. The CDR3 DNA is TGTGCCAGCAGCTCAACGGGTAACTATGGCTACACCTTC.